A single sample is the source of the 27 T cell receptor beta chains below, sequenced in a study of T cells in Graves' hyperthyroidism and ophthalmopathy. Using RNA transcripts as the source, TCR beta CDR3 regions were amplified. The HTBI primer set was used in a first-round RT-PCR of the TCR CDR3. One entry per CDR3 protein, called by TCRdb with MiXCR from the multiplex PCR reads. The sample has approximately 530,000 distinct CDR3 sequences, 15% to 20% seen once; the top ten hold over 45%. Material for sequencing was blood. Receptors originate from a man aged 35 to 55 with Graves' ophthalmopathy.

The rearrangement links TRBV7-6 to TRBJ2-1, with D tentatively TRBD1 or TRBD2 (5 bases each). Germline-derived CDR1 and CDR2 are SGHVS and FNYEAQ. V was trimmed by 4 bases and J by 8 bases, leaving 24 bases between them. The CDR3 has 17 residues. The CDR3 loop reads CASSSGRSPSRGDEQFF. The CDR3 region has the DNA TGTGCCAGCAGCTCTGGACGGTCCCCCTCGAGGGGTGATGAGCAGTTCTTC.

This chain uses TRBV7-9 with TRBJ2-7; no clear D gene. Trimming took 4 bases from V and 6 from J, leaving 7 bases between them. The germline V gene encodes CDR1 SEHNR and CDR2 FQNEAQ (reference sequence). The CDR3 contains 11 residues. The CDR3 DNA reads TGTGCCAGCAGCTCATCAAGCGAGCAGTACTTC. It is translated as CASSSSSEQYF.

About this clonotype itself: One base away lies a much larger clone, so this may be a sequencing read error. The V gene is TRBV12-3 or TRBV12-4, the J gene TRBJ2-7; D gene unclear. Trimming pared 6 bases from V and 3 bases from J, leaving 9 bases between. The CDR3 sequence is 12 residues long. CDR3 protein: CASRDGDYEQYF. For the CDR3, the DNA is TGTGCCAGCAGGGACGGAGACTACGAGCAGTACTTC.

This clonotype was seen ten or more times. The gene calls are TRBV5-1 and TRBJ2-2; 10 positions match TRBD1. Germline CDR1 and CDR2: SGHRS and YFSETQ. J gave up 5 bases and V 4 bases, and 2 bases lay outside the gene matches. The CDR3 runs to 14 residues. The CDR3 sequence: CASSEGQGTGELFF. DNA of the CDR3: TGCGCCAGCAGCGAGGGACAGGGGACCGGGGAGCTGTTTTTT. Filled out from reference TRBV5-1 and TRBJ2-2, the complete variable domain reads KAGVTQTPRYLIKTRGQQVTLSCSPISGHRSVSWYQQTPGQGLQFLFEYFSETQRNKGNFPGRFSGRQFSNSRSEMNVSTLELGDSALYLCASSEGQGTGELFFGEGSRLTVL.

The chain has TRBV6-9 and TRBJ2-4; D possibly uses TRBD1 or TRBD2 (5 bases each). V was trimmed by 4 bases and J by 1 base, leaving 11 bases between them. Germline assignment: CDR1 MNHGY and CDR2 SVAAGI. The CDR3 extends over 15 amino acids. The CDR3 nucleotides read TGTGCCAGCAGTTCATCGGGGCCGGCCAAAAACATTCAGTACTTC. It yields the protein CASSSSGPAKNIQYF.

Only a few counts were recorded for this clonotype. The chain uses TRBV5-1 and TRBJ2-7, with 8 bases fitting TRBD2. The CDR3 consists of 15 residues. V gave up 0 bases and J gave up 5 bases; unmatched junction bases: 7. CDR1 is SGHRS, CDR2 YFSETQ, per germline. The DNA of the CDR3 is TGCGCCAGCAGCTTGGCCTCGGGACTAGTTAACGAGCAGTACTTC. Amino acid sequence: CASSLASGLVNEQYF.

This clonotype was recorded many times. Written as DNA, the CDR3 is TGTGCCAGCAGTCCGCTGGGACAGGGGGCTTCCTACAATGAGCAGTTCTTC. It yields the protein CASSPLGQGASYNEQFF. The rearrangement joins TRBV27 to TRBJ2-1; 12 bases align to TRBD1. Germline assignment: CDR1 MNHEY and CDR2 SMNVEV (reference sequence). CDR3 length: 17 amino acids. Trimming at V came to 5 bases and at J to 1 base, leaving 6 bases not matched to a gene.

This clonotype showed up just a few times. The chain couples TRBV6-1 to TRBJ2-3; tentatively, D is TRBD2 (5 bases). This CDR3 is built from 13 residues. Looked up from germline, CDR1 is MNHNS and CDR2 is SASEGT. Trimming shortened V by 7 bases and J by 6 bases, and 14 bases separated the two germline ends. The CDR3 region has the DNA TGTGCCAGCACCTGGCGGGCCGGGGATACGCAGTATTTT. Its protein is CASTWRAGDTQYF.

This clonotype has only a few counts. The chain's CDR3 is CSVSPTSGGIGSYNEQFF. In DNA, the CDR3 is TGCAGTGTGTCCCCGACTAGCGGGGGGATCGGCTCCTACAATGAGCAGTTCTTC. The chain uses TRBV20-1 and TRBJ2-1, with 13 nucleotides matching TRBD2. Trimming cost V 7 bases and J 0 bases; bases outside gene matches: 12. Germline V CDR1 and CDR2: DFQATT, SNEGSKA (reference sequence). CDR3 length: 18 residues.

A few counts support this clonotype. The V and J genes are TRBV20-1 and TRBJ1-1, with D perhaps matching TRBD1 (6 bases). This CDR3 comprises 15 residues. V lost 7 bases and J 4 bases, leaving 22 bases between the germline ends. Germline CDR1 DFQATT, CDR2 SNEGSKA (reference sequence). This CDR3 reads CSVIRGPAGGTEAFF. In nucleotides, the CDR3 is TGCAGTGTCATCCGGGGGCCAGCCGGGGGCACTGAAGCTTTCTTT.

As regards this clonotype: The germline gene is not matched at one end of the junction; a read error may be the cause. This chain joins TRBV7-7 and TRBJ1-3; tentative D call: TRBD1 (5 bases). Germline lookup yields CDR1 SSHAT and CDR2 FNYEAQ (reference sequence). The CDR3 extends over 16 amino acids. CDR3 nucleotides: TGTGCTAGCAGCTTGGGGCAGCCCGGCTCTGGAAACACCATATATTTT. The encoded protein is CASSLGQPGSGNTIYF.

In its sample, this clonotype was seen many times. The V call is TRBV7-8, the J call TRBJ2-7, with no clear D. Trimming left V 1 base short and J 6 bases short, with 10 bases between. CDR1 is SGHVS and CDR2 is FQNEAQ in the germline V gene. The CDR3 covers 13 residues. The CDR3 nucleotides are TGTGCCAGCAGCTTAGTCAGGTCCCCCGAGCAGTACTTC. Its protein is CASSLVRSPEQYF.

There are a few counts of this clonotype. J is TRBJ1-1 and V is TRBV4-3; 7 nucleotides line up with TRBD1. Losses at the gene ends were 8 bases for V and 5 bases for J; bases not matched to a gene: 17. Germline V gene lookup returns CDR1 LGHNA and CDR2 YSLEER. The CDR3 has 16 residues. CDR3 in DNA: TGCGCCAGCGGACGGGGGCCGGGGCAGGGGGGAACTGAAGCTTTCTTT. Translating gives CASGRGPGQGGTEAFF.

This clonotype was picked up a small number of times. CDR3 DNA sequence: TGCGCCAGCAGCCTCGGACAGGGGGGGGTCCAAGAGACCCAGTACTTC. As protein: CASSLGQGGVQETQYF. V gene TRBV5-1 combines with J gene TRBJ2-5, with TRBD1 matching 10 bases. V was pared by 4 bases and J by 1 base, with 7 bases of the junction left unmatched. Germline V gene data show CDR1 as SGHRS and CDR2 as YFSETQ. The CDR3 is 16 amino acids. Filled out from reference TRBV5-1 and TRBJ2-5, the complete variable domain reads KAGVTQTPRYLIKTRGQQVTLSCSPISGHRSVSWYQQTPGQGLQFLFEYFSETQRNKGNFPGRFSGRQFSNSRSEMNVSTLELGDSALYLCASSLGQGGVQETQYFGPGTRLLVL.

Worth noting for this clonotype: Just one base apart from a much larger clone, this may be a read error. The J gene is TRBJ2-3, the V gene TRBV13, with unresolved D. The J call may not be correct, given that the DNA end is closer to TRBJ1-5. CDR3 length: 15 amino acids. Germline V gene lookup returns CDR1 PRHDT and CDR2 FYEKMQ (reference sequence). CDR3 in DNA: TGTGCCAGCAGCTTAGGCCCGACTAGCACAGATACGCAGCATTTT. Residues: CASSLGPTSTDTQHF.

The CDR3 sequence is CSARGNSGVEREVQYF. The CDR3 nucleotides are TGCAGTGCTAGAGGGAATAGCGGAGTCGAGCGTGAGGTTCAGTACTTC. The genes are TRBV20-1 and TRBJ2-4; a possible D gene is TRBD2 (6 bases). The germline CDR1 and CDR2 sequences are DFQATT and SNEGSKA (reference sequence). The V gene lost 1 base and the J gene lost 11 bases, with 24 bases spanning the gap. The CDR3 runs 16 residues.

On this clonotype: One junction end does not reproduce the germline sequence, and a read error may be involved. The J gene is TRBJ2-5, the V gene TRBV7-7; 7 bases fit TRBD2. The CDR3 is made up of 13 amino acids. The germline CDR1 and CDR2 sequences are SSHAT and FNYEAQ (reference sequence). The CDR3 DNA follows: TGTGCTAGCAGCTTAAACCCCCGGGAGGCCCAGTACTTC. Amino acids: CASSLNPREAQYF.

The genes are TRBV5-1 and TRBJ2-1, with a tentative D call TRBD2 (6 bases). Germline lookup yields CDR1 SGHRS and CDR2 YFSETQ. The V and J ends lost 3 bases and 4 bases respectively, with 14 bases between them. The CDR3 contains 15 residues. The CDR3 region is CASSSGESEYNEQFF. CDR3 sequence (DNA): TGCGCCAGCAGCTCGGGGGAATCTGAATACAATGAGCAGTTCTTC.

This clonotype was counted between two and nine times. This sequence joins TRBV15 and TRBJ2-7, with 7 bases aligning to TRBD1. V was clipped by 8 bases and J by 1 base; unmatched bases: 8. CDR1 and CDR2 from the germline V gene are LNHNV and YYDKDF (reference sequence). CDR3 size: 14 residues. CDR3 in DNA: TGTGCCACCTCCCGACAGGGTTATTCCTACGAGCAGTACTTC. Its translation is CATSRQGYSYEQYF.

This clonotype was recorded only once. This chain uses TRBV20-1 with TRBJ2-7, with 7 bases fitting TRBD2. With 2 bases clipped from V and 6 bases from J, the junction kept 16 bases outside the gene matches. Germline-derived CDR1 and CDR2 are DFQATT and SNEGSKA (reference sequence). There are 16 residues in the CDR3. This chain's CDR3 is CSARRLGTNGGGEQYF. The CDR3 nucleotides are TGCAGTGCTAGACGACTCGGGACTAACGGGGGAGGCGAGCAGTACTTC.

This clonotype was observed a handful of times. V usage is TRBV6-1 and J usage is TRBJ1-1, with TRBD1 identical over 8 bases. V gave up 10 bases and J gave up 11 bases; unmatched junction bases: 12. Germline V gene lookup returns CDR1 MNHNS and CDR2 SASEGT. The CDR3 consists of 12 residues. The CDR3 DNA reads TGTGCCACACAGGGGGGAGGGGTCGGCGCTTTCTTT. This encodes CATQGGGVGAFF.

This clonotype was seen repeatedly, ten times or more. The J gene is TRBJ2-1, the V gene TRBV7-2, with 8 bases that match TRBD2. With V trimmed by 5 bases and J by 5 bases, 14 bases remained unmatched. The CDR3 sequence is 17 residues long. Germline V gene sequence: CDR1 SGHTA, CDR2 FQGNSA. CDR3 nucleotides: TGTGCCAGCAGCCTCCGTTATGGTAGCGGGAAGGACAATGAGCAGTTCTTC. Its translation is CASSLRYGSGKDNEQFF.

This clonotype showed up just a few times. V gene TRBV5-5 combines with J gene TRBJ1-6; no firm D call. CDR3 length: 13 residues. V lost 5 bases and J 7 bases, leaving 10 bases between the germline ends. Looked up from germline, CDR1 is SGHKS and CDR2 is YYEKEE (reference sequence). In DNA form, the CDR3 reads TGTGCCAGCAGTTTTTGGACCAATTCACCCCTCCACTTT. Translated: CASSFWTNSPLHF.

The chain links TRBV19 to TRBJ2-1; 9 bases match TRBD2. CDR3 length equals 19 residues. CDR1 is LNHDA and CDR2 is SQIVND in the germline V gene (reference sequence). Germline trimming cut 4 bases from V and 5 bases from J; bases unmatched to any gene: 18. In nucleotides, the CDR3 is TGTGCCAGTAGTAGAGGGAGACAAGCGGGAGGTCACAGTAACAATGAGCAGTTCTTC. Residues: CASSRGRQAGGHSNNEQFF.

This clonotype was detected only a few times. The rearrangement uses TRBV6-1 and TRBJ2-7; TRBD1 matches at 10 bases. Germline V gene lookup returns CDR1 MNHNS and CDR2 SASEGT. The CDR3 consists of 16 residues. Trimming cost V 6 bases and J 6 bases; bases outside gene matches: 14. The CDR3 DNA follows: TGTGCCAGCAGGGGAGCCGGGACAGGGGCGGTTCCCGAGCAGTACTTC. Translation: CASRGAGTGAVPEQYF.

There are a few counts of this clonotype. This rearrangement joins TRBV20-1 to TRBJ2-5, with D possibly being TRBD2 (7 bases). The germline gives CDR1 DFQATT, CDR2 SNEGSKA (reference sequence). The CDR3 contains 15 residues. Trimming cost V 6 bases and J 2 bases, with 19 bases left between them. CDR3: CSARGGGSNQETQYF. The DNA for the CDR3 is TGCAGTGCACGTGGGGGGGGCTCAAATCAAGAGACCCAGTACTTC.

This clonotype was seen many times. The CDR3 sequence is CASRNRGRGYGYTF. The CDR3 bases are TGTGCCAGCCGAAACAGGGGTAGGGGCTATGGCTACACCTTC. The rearrangement links TRBV12-3 or TRBV12-4 to TRBJ1-2, with 7 bases identical to TRBD1. V shed 8 bases and J 4 bases; nucleotides not matched to a gene: 10. The CDR3 sequence is 14 residues long.